The rows below give T cell receptor beta chains drawn from one sample of a study of cytotoxic CD8 clonotypes in ibrutinib-treated CLL. Some clones are missing from TCRdb's copy, which holds only in-frame ones; the method was immunoSEQ multiplex PCR. This sample yields some 200,000 clones, of which nearly 80% are seen a single time; over 9.5% belongs to the top ten. The specimen was PBMCs, collected after 12 months of ibrutinib treatment. These receptors were obtained from a human donor with chronic lymphocytic leukemia. Each CDR3 is given with its conserved first and last residue. D genes are given only for firm matches. Clone sizes are given selectively: once, few, many, or a class where the clone is expanded.

j_gene,d_gene,v_gene,abundance,CDR3aa,CDR3nt
TRBJ2-3,NA,TRBV4-1,NA,CASSQDVATGTDTQYF,TGCGCCAGCAGCCAAGATGTGGCTACAGGCACAGATACGCAGTATTTT
TRBJ2-7,NA,TRBV6-1,NA,CASRDQPGAEQYF,TGTGCCAGCAGAGACCAGCCGGGGGCCGAGCAGTACTTC
TRBJ2-7,TRBD2,TRBV27,NA,CASSSGPGLASYEQYF,TGTGCCAGCAGTTCGGGGCCGGGACTAGCGAGCTACGAGCAGTACTTC
TRBJ2-7,NA,TRBV10-2,NA,CASSSVPYEQYF,TGCGCCAGCAGTTCGGTTCCCTACGAGCAGTACTTC
TRBJ1-6,NA,TRBV6-5,NA,CASSYGGLLNNSPLHF,TGTGCCAGCAGTTACGGAGGGTTACTTAATAATTCACCCCTCCACTTT
TRBJ2-1,NA,TRBV5-6,once,CASSFGPASYNEQFF,TGTGCCAGCAGCTTCGGCCCAGCCTCCTACAATGAGCAGTTCTTC
TRBJ1-1,TRBD1,TRBV11-3,few,CASSPGQGSTEAFF,TGTGCCAGCAGCCCAGGACAGGGGAGTACTGAAGCTTTCTTT
TRBJ2-2,TRBD2,TRBV2,NA,CASRGGGASGTTGELFF,TGTGCCAGCCGTGGGGGGGGAGCTAGCGGGACCACCGGGGAGCTGTTTTTT
TRBJ2-3,NA,TRBV7-9,NA,CASSSLGNPLDTQYF,TGTGCCAGCAGCTCTTTGGGCAACCCCCTAGATACGCAGTATTTT
TRBJ1-1,TRBD1,TRBV6-5,NA,CASSGTANTEAFF,TGTGCCAGCAGCGGGACAGCGAACACTGAAGCTTTCTTT
TRBJ2-7,TRBD1,TRBV27,NA,CASSYRGRETYEQYF,TGTGCCAGCAGTTACAGGGGGCGCGAGACCTACGAGCAGTACTTC
TRBJ1-6,NA,TRBV7-2,NA,CASSLVSGMESYNSPLHF,TGTGCCAGCAGCTTAGTATCAGGAATGGAATCCTATAATTCACCCCTCCACTTT
TRBJ2-7,TRBD2,TRBV4-1,NA,CASSQPGLAKSHEQYF,TGCGCCAGCAGCCAACCGGGACTAGCAAAGTCCCACGAGCAGTACTTC
TRBJ1-5,NA,TRBV27,NA,CASGAQGFGNQPQHF,TGTGCCAGCGGGGCTCAGGGGTTCGGCAATCAGCCCCAGCATTTT
TRBJ2-2,TRBD2,TRBV7-9,NA,CASTKGGAGYTGELFF,TGTGCCAGCACCAAGGGAGGGGCGGGATACACCGGGGAGCTGTTTTTT
TRBJ1-4,TRBD1,TRBV9,NA,CASSFGQASNEKLFF,TGTGCCAGCAGCTTTGGACAGGCCTCTAATGAAAAACTGTTTTTT
TRBJ1-1,NA,TRBV28,NA,CASSLHQEGREAFF,TGTGCCAGCAGCCTACATCAAGAGGGGCGGGAAGCTTTCTTT
TRBJ1-5,NA,TRBV6-1,NA,CASSDPGGAGNQPQHF,TGTGCCAGCAGTGACCCCGGGGGCGCAGGAAATCAGCCCCAGCATTTT
TRBJ2-3,NA,TRBV30,once,CAWRALYADTQYF,TGTGCCTGGAGGGCCCTATACGCAGATACGCAGTATTTT
TRBJ2-5,NA,TRBV6-5,NA,CASSTGGVAEYF,TGTGCCAGCAGTACAGGGGGGGTTGCTGAGTACTTC
TRBJ1-5,NA,TRBV6-6,few,CASSGTSDQPQHF,TGTGCCAGCAGTGGGACATCGGATCAGCCCCAGCATTTT
TRBJ2-7,NA,TRBV4-1,NA,CASSQAQGYEQYF,TGCGCCAGCAGCCAAGCGCAAGGTTACGAGCAGTACTTC
TRBJ1-3,NA,TRBV28,NA,CASSLGTASGNTIYF,TGTGCCAGCAGTTTAGGTACCGCCTCTGGAAACACCATATATTTT
TRBJ2-7,NA,TRBV4-1,once,CASSQAQQGNYEQYF,TGCGCCAGCAGCCAAGCGCAGCAGGGGAACTACGAGCAGTACTTC
TRBJ1-1,NA,TRBV28,NA,CASSLGSLGYTEAFF,TGTGCCAGCAGTTTAGGAAGCCTAGGGTACACTGAAGCTTTCTTT
TRBJ1-6,NA,TRBV2,NA,CASSVSDSKNTPLHF,TGTGCCAGCAGTGTCTCCGACAGTAAGAATACACCCCTCCACTTT
TRBJ2-5,TRBD2,TRBV5-4,once,CASSLEAGVIQETQYF,TGTGCCAGCAGCTTGGAAGCGGGGGTGATTCAAGAGACCCAGTACTTC
TRBJ2-7,TRBD1,TRBV11-3,NA,CASSLGFGTGSYEQYF,TGTGCCAGCAGCTTAGGATTCGGGACAGGGTCCTACGAGCAGTACTTC
TRBJ1-1,TRBD1,TRBV15,NA,CATSRDHRGAFF,TGTGCCACCAGCAGAGATCACAGGGGAGCTTTCTTT
TRBJ2-5,TRBD2,TRBV5-1,NA,CASSFLAGVGETQYF,TGCGCCAGCAGCTTCCTAGCGGGAGTGGGGGAGACCCAGTACTTC
TRBJ1-5,TRBD1,TRBV19,NA,CASSPGQKNQPQHF,TGTGCCAGTAGTCCGGGACAGAAAAATCAGCCCCAGCATTTT
TRBJ2-7,TRBD2,TRBV30,NA,CAWVLAGGHEQYF,TGTGCCTGGGTCCTAGCGGGGGGGCACGAGCAGTACTTC
TRBJ1-5,TRBD1,TRBV7-8,NA,CASSPGGSNQPQHF,TGTGCCAGCAGCCCAGGGGGGAGCAATCAGCCCCAGCATTTT
TRBJ2-1,NA,TRBV7-2,NA,CASSPGSYNEQFF,TGTGCCAGCAGCCCCGGGAGCTACAATGAGCAGTTCTTC
TRBJ2-1,TRBD2,TRBV9,NA,CASSGRGDEPTNEQFF,TGTGCCAGCAGCGGGCGGGGGGACGAACCCACCAATGAGCAGTTCTTC
TRBJ2-7,TRBD2,TRBV6-6,NA,CASRGRADTHEQYF,TGTGCCAGCAGGGGGAGGGCCGATACCCACGAGCAGTACTTC
TRBJ1-2,NA,TRBV5-4,NA,CASSLGGTNYGYTF,TGTGCCAGCAGCCTAGGGGGGACTAACTATGGCTACACCTTC
TRBJ2-7,NA,TRBV11-2,NA,CASSLLGVDRTYEQYF,TGTGCCAGCAGCTTATTGGGGGTTGACAGGACTTACGAGCAGTACTTC
TRBJ2-3,TRBD1,TRBV5-1,NA,CASTHPTAATGGSSTDTQYF,TGCGCCAGCACCCACCCGACGGCCGCGACAGGGGGCTCAAGCACAGATACGCAGTATTTT
TRBJ1-3,NA,TRBV27,few,CASSLSSVGNTIYF,TGTGCCAGCAGTTTATCGTCAGTCGGAAACACCATATATTTT
TRBJ1-1,NA,TRBV5-1,NA,CASSLRRREDTEAFF,TGCGCCAGCAGCTTGCGGCGGAGAGAGGACACTGAAGCTTTCTTT
TRBJ2-5,NA,TRBV11-3,NA,CASSRGPEETQYF,TGTGCCAGCAGCCGGGGGCCCGAAGAGACCCAGTACTTC
TRBJ1-1,NA,TRBV21-1,NA,CASSIIPKDRVGTEAFF,TGTGCCAGCAGCATCATTCCGAAGGACAGGGTAGGCACTGAAGCTTTCTTT
TRBJ2-1,NA,TRBV2,NA,CASSDDWNEQFF,TGTGCCAGCAGCGACGACTGGAATGAGCAGTTCTTC